The following is a T cell receptor (beta chain) sequence with its context. The data originate from a study of OX40 agonist ivuxolimab in advanced cancers. Turning to the study itself: Patients received intravenous ivuxolimab every 2 weeks at 0.01 to 10 mg/kg. Eligibility rules accepted prior anti-PD-1, anti-PD-L1 or anti-CTLA-4 therapy, and around 38% had some.

The protocol was immunoSEQ multiplex PCR, while the TCRdb copy is restricted to in-frame clones and leaves out a portion. This table has some 70,000 clones, 75% to 85% appearing once. Trimming removed 5 bases from V and 10 bases from J, with 18 bases in between. Germline V CDR1 and CDR2: SSHAT, FNYEAQ (reference sequence). The CDR3 has 13 amino acids. V and J are TRBV7-7 and TRBJ2-7, with D unresolved. The TCR originated in an adult with an advanced solid tumor such as melanoma, head and neck, liver or kidney cancer. The sample consisted of CD4+ or CD8+ T cells sorted from blood, taken in a trial of the OX40 agonist ivuxolimab. CDR3 DNA: TGTGCCAGCAGCCCAGCTGGGCCGTCGGTACAGTACTTC. It translates to CASSPAGPSVQYF.